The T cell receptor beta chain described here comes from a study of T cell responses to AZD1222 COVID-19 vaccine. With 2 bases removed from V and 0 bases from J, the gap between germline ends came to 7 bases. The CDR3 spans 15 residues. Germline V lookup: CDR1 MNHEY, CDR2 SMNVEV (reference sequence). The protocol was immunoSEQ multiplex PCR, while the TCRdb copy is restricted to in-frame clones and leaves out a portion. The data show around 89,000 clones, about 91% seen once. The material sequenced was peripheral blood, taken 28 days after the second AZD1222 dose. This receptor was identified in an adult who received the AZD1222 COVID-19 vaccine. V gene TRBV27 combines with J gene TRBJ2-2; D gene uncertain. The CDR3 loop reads CASSLRQPNTGELFF. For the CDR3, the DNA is TGTGCCAGCAGTTTACGGCAGCCGAACACCGGGGAGCTGTTTTTT.